This entry describes one T cell receptor beta chain. At one end, the junction sequence differs from germline, possibly due to a read error. These data belong to a study of beta chain features in type 1 diabetes. Overall study: Cell yields, gender and age were comparable in patients and healthy donors.

Germline V gene sequence: CDR1 SSHAT, CDR2 FNYEAQ (reference sequence). The CDR3 runs to 15 residues. Expressed TCRB transcripts were sequenced because the isolated RNA had all been reverse transcribed beforehand. Clones were sequenced by immunoSEQ multiplex PCR, and TCRdb holds only the in-frame ones, with some missing. The profile shows 130,000 to 150,000 clones, roughly 7.2% of them singletons. The clonotype comes from a woman aged 25 to 39 in good health. The sample consisted of central memory CD4+ T cells from blood. The chain employs TRBV7-7 and TRBJ2-5; 8 bases map to TRBD2. The CDR3 sequence is CASSPRTSWMETQYF. CDR3 in DNA: TGTGCTAGCAGCCCCCGGACTAGCTGGATGGAGACCCAGTACTTC.